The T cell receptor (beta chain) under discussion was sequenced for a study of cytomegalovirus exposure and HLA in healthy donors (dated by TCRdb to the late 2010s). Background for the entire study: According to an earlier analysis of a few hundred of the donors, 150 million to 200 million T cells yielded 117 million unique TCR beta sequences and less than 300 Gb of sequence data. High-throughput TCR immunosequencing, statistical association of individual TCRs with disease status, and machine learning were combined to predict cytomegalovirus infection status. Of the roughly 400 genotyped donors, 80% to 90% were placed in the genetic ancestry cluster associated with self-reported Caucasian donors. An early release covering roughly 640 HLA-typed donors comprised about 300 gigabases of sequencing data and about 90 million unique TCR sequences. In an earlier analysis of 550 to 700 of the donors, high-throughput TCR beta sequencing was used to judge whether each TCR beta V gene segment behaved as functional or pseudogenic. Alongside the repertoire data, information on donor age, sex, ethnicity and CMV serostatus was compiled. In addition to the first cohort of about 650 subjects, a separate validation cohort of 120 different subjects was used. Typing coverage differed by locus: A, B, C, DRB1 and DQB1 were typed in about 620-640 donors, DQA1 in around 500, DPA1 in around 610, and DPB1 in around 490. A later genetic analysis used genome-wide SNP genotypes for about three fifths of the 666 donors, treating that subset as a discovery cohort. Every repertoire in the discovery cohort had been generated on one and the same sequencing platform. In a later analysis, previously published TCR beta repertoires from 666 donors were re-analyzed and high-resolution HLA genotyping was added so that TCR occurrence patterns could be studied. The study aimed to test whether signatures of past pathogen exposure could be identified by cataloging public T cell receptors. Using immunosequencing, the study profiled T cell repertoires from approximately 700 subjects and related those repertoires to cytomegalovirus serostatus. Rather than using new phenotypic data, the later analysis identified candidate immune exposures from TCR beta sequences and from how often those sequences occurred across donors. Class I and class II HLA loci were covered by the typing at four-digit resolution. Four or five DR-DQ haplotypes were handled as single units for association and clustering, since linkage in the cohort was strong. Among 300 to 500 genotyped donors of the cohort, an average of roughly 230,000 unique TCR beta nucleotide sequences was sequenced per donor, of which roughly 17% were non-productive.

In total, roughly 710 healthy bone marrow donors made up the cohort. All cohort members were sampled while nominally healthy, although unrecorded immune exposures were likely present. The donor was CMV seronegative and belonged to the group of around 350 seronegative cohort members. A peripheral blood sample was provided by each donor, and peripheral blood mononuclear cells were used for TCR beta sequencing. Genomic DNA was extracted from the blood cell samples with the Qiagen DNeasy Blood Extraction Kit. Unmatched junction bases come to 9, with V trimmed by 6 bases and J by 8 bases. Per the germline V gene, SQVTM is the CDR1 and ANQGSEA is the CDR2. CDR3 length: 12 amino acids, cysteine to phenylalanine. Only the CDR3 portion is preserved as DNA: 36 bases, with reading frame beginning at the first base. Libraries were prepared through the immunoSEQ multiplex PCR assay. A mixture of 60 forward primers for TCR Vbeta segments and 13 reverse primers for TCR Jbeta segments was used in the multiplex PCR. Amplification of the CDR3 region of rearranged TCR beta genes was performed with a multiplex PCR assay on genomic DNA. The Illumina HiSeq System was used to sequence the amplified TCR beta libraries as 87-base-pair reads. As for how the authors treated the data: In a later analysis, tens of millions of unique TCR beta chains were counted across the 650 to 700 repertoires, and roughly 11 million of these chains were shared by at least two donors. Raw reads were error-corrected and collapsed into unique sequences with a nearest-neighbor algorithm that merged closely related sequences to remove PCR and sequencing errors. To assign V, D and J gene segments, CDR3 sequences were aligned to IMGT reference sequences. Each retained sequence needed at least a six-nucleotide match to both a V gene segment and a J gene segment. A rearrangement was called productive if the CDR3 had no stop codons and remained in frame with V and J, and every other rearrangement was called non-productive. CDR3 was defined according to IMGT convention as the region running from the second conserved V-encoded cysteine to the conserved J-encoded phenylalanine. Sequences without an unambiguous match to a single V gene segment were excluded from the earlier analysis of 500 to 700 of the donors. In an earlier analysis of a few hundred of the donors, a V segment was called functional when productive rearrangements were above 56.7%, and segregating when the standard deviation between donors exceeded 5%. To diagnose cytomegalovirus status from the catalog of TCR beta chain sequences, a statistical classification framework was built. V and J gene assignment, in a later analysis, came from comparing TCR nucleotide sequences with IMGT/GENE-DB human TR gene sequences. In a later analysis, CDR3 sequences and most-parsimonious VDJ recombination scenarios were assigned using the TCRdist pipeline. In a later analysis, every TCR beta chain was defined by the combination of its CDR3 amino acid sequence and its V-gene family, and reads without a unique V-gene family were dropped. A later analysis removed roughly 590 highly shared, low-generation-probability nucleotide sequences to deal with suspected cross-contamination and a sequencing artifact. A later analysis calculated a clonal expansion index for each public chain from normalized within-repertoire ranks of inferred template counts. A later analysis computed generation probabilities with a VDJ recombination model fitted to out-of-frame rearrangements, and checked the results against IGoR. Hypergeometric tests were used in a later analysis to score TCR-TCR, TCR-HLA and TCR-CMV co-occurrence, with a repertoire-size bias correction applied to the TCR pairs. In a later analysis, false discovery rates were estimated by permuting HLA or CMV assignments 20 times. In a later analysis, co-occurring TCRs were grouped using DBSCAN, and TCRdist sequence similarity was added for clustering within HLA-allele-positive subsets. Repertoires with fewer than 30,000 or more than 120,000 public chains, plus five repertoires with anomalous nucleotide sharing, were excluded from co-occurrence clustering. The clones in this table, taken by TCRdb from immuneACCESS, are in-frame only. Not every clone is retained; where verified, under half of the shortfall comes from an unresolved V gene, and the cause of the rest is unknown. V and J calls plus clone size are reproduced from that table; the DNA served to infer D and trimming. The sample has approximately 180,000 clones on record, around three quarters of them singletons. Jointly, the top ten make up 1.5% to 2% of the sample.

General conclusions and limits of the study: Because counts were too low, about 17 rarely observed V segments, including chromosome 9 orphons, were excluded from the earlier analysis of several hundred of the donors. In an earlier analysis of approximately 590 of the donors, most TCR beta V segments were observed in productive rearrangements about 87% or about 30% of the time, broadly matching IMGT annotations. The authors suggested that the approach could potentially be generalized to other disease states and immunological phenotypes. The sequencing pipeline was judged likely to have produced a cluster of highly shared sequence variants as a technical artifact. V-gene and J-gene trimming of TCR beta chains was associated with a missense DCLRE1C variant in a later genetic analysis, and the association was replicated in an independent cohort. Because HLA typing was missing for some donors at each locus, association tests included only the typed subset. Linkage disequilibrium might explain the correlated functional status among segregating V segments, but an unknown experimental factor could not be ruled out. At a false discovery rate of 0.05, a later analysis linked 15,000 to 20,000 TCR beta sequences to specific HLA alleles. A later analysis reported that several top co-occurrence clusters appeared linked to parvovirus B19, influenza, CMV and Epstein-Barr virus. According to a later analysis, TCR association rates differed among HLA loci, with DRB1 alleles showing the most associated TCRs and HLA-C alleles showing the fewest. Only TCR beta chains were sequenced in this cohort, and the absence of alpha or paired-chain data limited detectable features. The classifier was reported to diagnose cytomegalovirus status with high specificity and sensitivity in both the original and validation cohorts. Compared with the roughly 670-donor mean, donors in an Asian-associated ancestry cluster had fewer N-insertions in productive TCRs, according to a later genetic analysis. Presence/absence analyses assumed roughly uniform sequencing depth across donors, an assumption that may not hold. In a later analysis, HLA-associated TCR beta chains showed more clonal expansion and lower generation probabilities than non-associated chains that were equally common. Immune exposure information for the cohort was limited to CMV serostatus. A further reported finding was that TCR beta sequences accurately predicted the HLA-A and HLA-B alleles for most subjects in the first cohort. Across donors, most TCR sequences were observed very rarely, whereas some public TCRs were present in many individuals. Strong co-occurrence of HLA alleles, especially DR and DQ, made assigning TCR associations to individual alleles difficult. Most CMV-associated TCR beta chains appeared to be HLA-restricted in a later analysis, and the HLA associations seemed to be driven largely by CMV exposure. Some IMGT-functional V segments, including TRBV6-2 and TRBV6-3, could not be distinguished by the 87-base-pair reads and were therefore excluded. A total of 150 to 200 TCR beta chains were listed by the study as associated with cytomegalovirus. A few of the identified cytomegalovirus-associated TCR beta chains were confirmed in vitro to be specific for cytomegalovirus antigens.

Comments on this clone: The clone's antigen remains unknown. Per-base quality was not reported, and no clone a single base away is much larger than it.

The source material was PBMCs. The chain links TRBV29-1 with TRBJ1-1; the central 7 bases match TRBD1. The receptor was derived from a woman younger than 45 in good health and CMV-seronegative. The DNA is TGCAGCGTAGAGGACAGGAGGCCCGAAGCTTTCTTT. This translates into CSVEDRRPEAFF.